The 21 T cell receptor beta chains in this list originate from one sample, sequenced in a study of shared clonotypes between healthy human individuals. Measured with immunoSEQ multiplex PCR; TCRdb has only the in-frame clones, and not every one. The sample yields a few million clones, about 92% seen once. Source material: naive CD4+ T cells sorted from blood. Subset meaning: CD45RA+ positively selected. These receptors came from a man aged 18 to 35 in good health.

This sequence joins TRBV15 and TRBJ2-3, with TRBD2 matching 11 bases. Germline V gene sequence: CDR1 LNHNV, CDR2 YYDKDF (reference sequence). The CDR3 has 16 residues. The V segment lost 4 bases and the J segment 3 bases; nucleotides outside the gene matches: 6. CDR3 residues: CATSIGLAGGTDTQYF. The DNA of the CDR3 is TGTGCCACCAGCATCGGGCTAGCGGGAGGTACAGATACGCAGTATTTT.

This rearrangement joins TRBV11-2 to TRBJ2-7, with D possibly being TRBD2 (5 bases). The ends were cut back, 0 bases at V and 4 bases at J, with 13 bases in the middle. The CDR3 loop spans 15 amino acids. Germline CDR1 SGHAT, CDR2 FQNNGV. CDR3 protein: CASSLDFERVYEQYF. The DNA for the CDR3 is TGTGCCAGCAGCTTAGACTTCGAGAGGGTTTACGAGCAGTACTTC.

The chain recombines TRBV4-1 with TRBJ2-7; 7 nucleotides align to TRBD1. From germline, CDR1 is MGHRA and CDR2 YSYEKL. The CDR3 is 15 residues long. J was trimmed by 2 bases and V by 1 base; bases with no gene match: 5. CDR3 nucleotide sequence: TGCGCCAGCAGCCAAGCCGGGACAGATGCCTACGAGCAGTACTTC. Residues: CASSQAGTDAYEQYF.

V and J are TRBV19 and TRBJ2-3, with D possibly being TRBD2 (5 bases). V lost 3 bases to trimming and J lost 6 bases, with 7 bases between them. The CDR3 extends over 12 amino acids. Germline-derived CDR1 and CDR2 are LNHDA and SQIVND (reference sequence). The CDR3 nucleotides are TGTGCCAGTAGTATGGGAGTGGATACGCAGTATTTT. It is translated as CASSMGVDTQYF.

This clone turned up a few times. At one boundary the junction diverges from the germline segment, which might be a read error. Other nucleotide sequences in the sample specify the same CDR3. This sequence joins TRBV7-7 and TRBJ2-2, with D possibly being TRBD2 (6 bases). The CDR3 sequence is 13 residues long. CDR1 is SSHAT, CDR2 FNYEAQ, per germline (reference sequence). CDR3 nucleotide sequence: TGTGCTAGCAGCCCACGGGGGACCGGGGAGCTGTTTTTT. Its protein is CASSPRGTGELFF.

The rearrangement links TRBV5-1 to TRBJ2-1; TRBD2 matches 13 bases. Germline V gene lookup returns CDR1 SGHRS and CDR2 YFSETQ. The CDR3 runs 18 residues. J was trimmed by 1 base and V by 1 base; bases with no gene match: 5. This CDR3 reads CASSLTSGGALSYNEQFF. The DNA for the CDR3 is TGCGCCAGCAGCTTGACTAGCGGGGGGGCCTTGTCCTACAATGAGCAGTTCTTC.

CDR3 loop: CASSPQAGNRPLHF. The CDR3 DNA reads TGTGCCAGCAGCCCCCAAGCGGGGAATCGACCCCTCCACTTT. The genes are TRBV11-2 and TRBJ1-6, with D unresolved. Germline V gene sequence: CDR1 SGHAT, CDR2 FQNNGV. Trimming pared 5 bases from V and 12 bases from J, leaving 17 bases between. The CDR3 is made up of 14 amino acids.

The gene calls are TRBV5-4 and TRBJ1-2; D possibly corresponds to TRBD1 (5 bases). CDR3 size: 15 residues. V lost 4 bases to trimming and J lost 1 base, with 14 bases between them. Germline CDR1 is SGHNT and CDR2 is YYREEE (reference sequence). The DNA for the CDR3 is TGTGCCAGCAGCCCGCCGGGACCGAATAACTATGGCTACACCTTC. Translation: CASSPPGPNNYGYTF.

The V call is TRBV12-5, the J call TRBJ1-5; D uncertain. This CDR3 comprises 14 residues. Germline-derived CDR1 and CDR2 are LGHNT and FRNRAP. The V and J ends lost 7 bases and 0 bases respectively, with 10 bases between them. The CDR3 nucleotides are TGTGCTAGTGCTTCTGGGAATAGCAATCAGCCCCAGCATTTT. Protein: CASASGNSNQPQHF.

The chain has TRBV6-6 and TRBJ1-2; unclear D gene. V was clipped by 6 bases and J by 3 bases, with 11 bases between them. Germline CDR1 MNHNY, CDR2 SVGAGI (reference sequence). This CDR3 has 13 amino acids. For the CDR3, the DNA is TGTGCCAGCAGCCGCCGGGCGGACTATGGCTACACCTTC. This translates into CASSRRADYGYTF.

The chain combines TRBV9 with TRBJ2-3; 10 bases match TRBD2. Germline V gives CDR1 SGDLS, CDR2 YYNGEE. The CDR3 is 18 residues long. V was pared by 0 bases and J by 0 bases, with 7 bases of the junction left unmatched. The CDR3 spells CASSVGPMTSGSTDTQYF. The DNA of the CDR3 is TGTGCCAGCAGCGTAGGTCCTATGACTAGCGGGAGCACAGATACGCAGTATTTT.

This clone has just one count. V usage is TRBV5-4 and J usage is TRBJ1-1; D unresolved. V gave up 0 bases and J gave up 2 bases, with 11 bases separating them. The germline V gene encodes CDR1 SGHNT and CDR2 YYREEE (reference sequence). The CDR3 contains 15 residues. For the CDR3, the DNA is TGTGCCAGCAGCTTGGCCCCACGGCTCAACACTGAAGCTTTCTTT. It specifies CASSLAPRLNTEAFF.

With respect to this clone: Relative to the germline gene, one junction end is altered; a read error may explain this. J is TRBJ2-1 and V is TRBV7-7; 8 nucleotides line up with TRBD2. Germline loops: CDR1 SSHAT, CDR2 FNYEAQ (reference sequence). This CDR3 is 13 amino acids long. The CDR3 reads CASSGGSYNEQFF. The CDR3 DNA follows: TGTGCTAGCAGCGGGGGCTCCTACAATGAGCAGTTCTTC. Filled out from reference TRBV7-7 and TRBJ2-1, the complete variable domain reads GAGVSQSPRYKVTKRGQDVTLRCDPISSHATLYWYQQALGQGPEFLTYFNYEAQPDKSGLPSDRFSAERPEGSISTLTIQRTEQRDSAMYRCASSGGSYNEQFFGPGTRLTVL.

A remark on this clone: Other DNA variants within this sample encode the same CDR3. The chain is built from TRBV5-1 and TRBJ1-1; no clear D. Trimming stripped 0 bases from V and 1 base from J, with 10 bases between. The CDR3 is 15 residues long. Germline-derived CDR1 and CDR2 are SGHRS and YFSETQ. The CDR3 DNA is TGCGCCAGCAGCTTGGTTGGGTCGGGGAACACTGAAGCTTTCTTT. It is translated as CASSLVGSGNTEAFF.

The V call is TRBV28, the J call TRBJ1-5, with D tentatively TRBD1 (5 bases). The V end lost 1 base, the J end lost 7 bases, and 20 bases lay between the germline ends. Germline V gene lookup returns CDR1 MDHEN and CDR2 SYDVKM. The CDR3 is 17 amino acids. The CDR3 loop reads CASSLYLYQGGGQPQHF. CDR3 bases: TGTGCCAGCAGTTTATATCTTTACCAGGGCGGCGGGCAGCCCCAGCATTTT. Together with reference TRBV28 and TRBJ1-5, the CDR3 gives the full variable domain: DVKVTQSSRYLVKRTGEKVFLECVQDMDHENMFWYRQDPGLGLRLIYFSYDVKMKEKGDIPEGYSVSREKKERFSLILESASTNQTSMYLCASSLYLYQGGGQPQHFGDGTRLSIL.

The CDR3 DNA follows: TGCGCCAGCAGCGTCCTCGCGGCAGGGGTCCAAGAGACCCAGTACTTC. It is translated as CASSVLAAGVQETQYF. This chain uses TRBV5-1 with TRBJ2-5; the D gene is possibly TRBD1 (6 bases). This CDR3 is built from 16 residues. Germline V gene sequence: CDR1 SGHRS, CDR2 YFSETQ. V lost 4 bases and J 1 base, leaving 17 bases between the germline ends.

J is TRBJ2-5 and V is TRBV10-1, with 8 bases matching TRBD2. The CDR3 totals 15 residues. The V segment lost 2 bases and the J segment 6 bases; nucleotides outside the gene matches: 8. Germline assignment: CDR1 WNHNN and CDR2 SYGVQD (reference sequence). The CDR3 loop reads CASSETERGFKTQYF. CDR3 nucleotides: TGCGCCAGCAGTGAGACAGAGCGGGGGTTTAAGACCCAGTACTTC.

V usage is TRBV9 and J usage is TRBJ2-5, with D hard to call. V shed 0 bases and J shed 5 bases, with 14 bases lying between them. Germline V gene lookup returns CDR1 SGDLS and CDR2 YYNGEE. The CDR3 length is 15 residues. In nucleotides, the CDR3 is TGTGCCAGCAGCGTAGAGATAGACTTTACCGAGACCCAGTACTTC. As protein: CASSVEIDFTETQYF.

Here the CDR3 DNA reads TGTGCCAGCAGCGAACAGACTGGAAACACCATATATTTT. Its protein is CASSEQTGNTIYF. The rearrangement uses TRBV7-2 and TRBJ1-3; D gene unclear. Germline lookup yields CDR1 SGHTA and CDR2 FQGNSA. The V end was cut by 5 bases, the J end by 2 bases, with 7 bases between. This CDR3 has 13 residues. Filled out from reference TRBV7-2 and TRBJ1-3, the complete variable domain reads GAGVSQSPSNKVTEKGKDVELRCDPISGHTALYWYRQSLGQGLEFLIYFQGNSAPDKSGLPSDRFSAERTGGSVSTLTIQRTQQEDSAVYLCASSEQTGNTIYFGEGSWLTVV.

This clone came up once. J is TRBJ2-2 and V is TRBV9; the D is unclear. The CDR3 covers 15 residues. With 0 bases removed from V and 6 bases from J, the gap between germline ends came to 12 bases. CDR1 and CDR2 from the germline V gene are SGDLS and YYNGEE. CDR3 in amino acids: CASSVATDRAGELFF. The DNA of the CDR3 is TGTGCCAGCAGCGTAGCTACGGACCGAGCCGGGGAGCTGTTTTTT.

The gene calls are TRBV4-1 and TRBJ2-7; D perhaps matches TRBD2 (6 bases). Germline loops: CDR1 MGHRA, CDR2 YSYEKL. This CDR3 has 16 residues. Trimming removed 0 bases from V and 0 bases from J, with 12 bases in between. CDR3 protein: CASSQEGSGHSYEQYF. In DNA form, the CDR3 reads TGCGCCAGCAGCCAAGAGGGTAGCGGACACTCCTACGAGCAGTACTTC.